A single sample is the source of the 11 T cell receptor beta chains below, sequenced in a study of T cells in Graves' hyperthyroidism and ophthalmopathy. Amplification yielded TCR beta CDR3 regions, with RNA transcripts as the source. During a first-round RT-PCR of the TCR CDR3, the HTBI primer set was used. TCRdb processed the multiplex PCR reads anew with MiXCR; each CDR3 protein has one entry. The sample has 250,000 to 300,000 distinct CDR3 sequences; around 20% are singletons. The sequenced material came from blood. Receptors were obtained from a man aged 50 to 59 with Graves' ophthalmopathy.

This clonotype was seen more than once but under ten times. The chain joins TRBV6-1 to TRBJ2-1; D is uncertain. CDR3 length: 13 residues. Germline CDR1 reads MNHNS; CDR2 reads SASEGT. With 4 bases removed from V and 4 bases from J, the gap between germline ends came to 8 bases. As DNA, the CDR3 is TGTGCCAGCAGTGTAGAGAGGTACAATGAGCAGTTCTTC. This encodes CASSVERYNEQFF.

This clonotype was detected many times. The V and J genes are TRBV28 and TRBJ2-7, with 7 bases aligning to TRBD1. CDR3 length equals 14 residues. V shed 6 bases and J 5 bases; nucleotides not matched to a gene: 10. The V gene's germline CDR1 is MDHEN and CDR2 SYDVKM. CDR3 region: CASSLMGQIHEQYF. CDR3 DNA: TGTGCCAGCAGCCTTATGGGACAGATCCACGAGCAGTACTTC.

The chain carries TRBV12-3 or TRBV12-4 and TRBJ1-6, with TRBD1 matching over 10 bases. Germline trimming cut 6 bases from V and 7 bases from J; bases unmatched to any gene: 9. The CDR3 length is 16 residues. CDR3 amino acids: CASRPTGGAWNSPLHF. CDR3 DNA: TGTGCCAGCAGACCGACAGGGGGCGCTTGGAATTCACCCCTCCACTTT.

This clonotype came up many times. The V gene is TRBV30, the J gene TRBJ1-2; D gene ambiguous. The CDR3 sequence is 11 residues long. Germline CDR1 reads GTSNPN; CDR2 reads SVGIG (reference sequence). The V end lost 2 bases, the J end lost 6 bases, and 7 bases lay between the germline ends. CDR3 residues: CAWSFGDGYTF. The CDR3 DNA is TGTGCCTGGAGTTTCGGAGATGGCTACACCTTC.

The gene calls are TRBV13 and TRBJ2-7; 8 positions match TRBD1. The trim removed 6 bases at V and 0 bases at J, leaving 19 bases unmatched. This CDR3 is built from 19 residues. Looked up from germline, CDR1 is PRHDT and CDR2 is FYEKMQ (reference sequence). The DNA for the CDR3 is TGTGCCAGCAGTCCTAAATTCTCCCAGGGGACAGGATACTCCTACGAGCAGTACTTC. This gives the protein CASSPKFSQGTGYSYEQYF. Variable domain in full (rest from reference TRBV13 and TRBJ2-7): AAGVIQSPRHLIKEKRETATLKCYPIPRHDTVYWYQQGPGQDPQFLISFYEKMQSDKGSIPDRFSAQQFSDYHSELNMSSLELGDSALYFCASSPKFSQGTGYSYEQYFGPGTRLTVT.

This clonotype has at least ten counts. This CDR3 is CASSLLDRGNYGYTF. The CDR3 nucleotides are TGTGCCAGCAGCTTATTGGACAGGGGGAACTATGGCTACACCTTC. The J gene is TRBJ1-2, the V gene TRBV11-2; 10 bases line up with TRBD1. The CDR3 loop spans 15 amino acids. Per the germline V gene, CDR1 is SGHAT and CDR2 is FQNNGV. V gave up 2 bases and J gave up 2 bases; unmatched junction bases: 2. Variable domain in full (rest from reference TRBV11-2 and TRBJ1-2): EAGVAQSPRYKIIEKRQSVAFWCNPISGHATLYWYQQILGQGPKLLIQFQNNGVVDDSQLPKDRFSAERLKGVDSTLKIQPAKLEDSAVYLCASSLLDRGNYGYTFGSGTRLTVV.

This rearrangement joins TRBV3-1 to TRBJ2-5, with D tentatively TRBD1 (6 bases). V shed 8 bases and J shed 5 bases, with 15 bases lying between them. Germline values: CDR1 LGHDT, CDR2 YNNKEL (reference sequence). The CDR3 spans 13 residues. CDR3 nucleotide sequence: TGTGCCAGCCAGAGAGCAGGGGTGGAGACCCAGTACTTC. Translating it yields CASQRAGVETQYF.

There are a few counts of this clonotype. V usage is TRBV28 and J usage is TRBJ2-7, with 8 bases identical to TRBD1. The V gene's germline CDR1 is MDHEN and CDR2 SYDVKM. V lost 4 bases to trimming and J lost 4 bases; unmatched junction nucleotides: 12. The CDR3 consists of 16 residues. In nucleotides, the CDR3 is TGTGCCAGCAGTTCCCCGAAGAGGACAGGGATGTACGAGCAGTACTTC. Translated, it gives CASSSPKRTGMYEQYF.

Notes on this clonotype: Just one base apart from a much larger clone, this may be a read error. The chain employs TRBV9 and TRBJ2-7; maybe TRBD2 (6 bases). This CDR3 region has 13 residues. Per germline, CDR1 SGDLS and CDR2 YYNGEE. This CDR3 reads CVSSVAEGYEQYF. CDR3 nucleotides: TGTGTCAGCAGTGTAGCGGAGGGCTACGAGCAGTACTTC.

This clonotype turned up a few times. V is TRBV6-1 and J is TRBJ2-7; 10 bases are a match to TRBD2. Germline CDR1 reads MNHNS; CDR2 reads SASEGT. The CDR3 is 14 residues long. After removal of 5 bases from V and 4 bases from J, the junction contained 5 bases not matched to a gene. The CDR3 loop reads CASSPTSGWYEQYF. CDR3 in DNA: TGTGCCAGCAGTCCGACTAGCGGGTGGTACGAGCAGTACTTC.

The genes are TRBV6-1 and TRBJ2-3; a weak D match, TRBD2 (6 bases). The germline CDR1 and CDR2 sequences are MNHNS and SASEGT. The CDR3 runs 13 residues. The ends were cut back, 3 bases at V and 9 bases at J, with 13 bases in the middle. Here the CDR3 reads CASSEGGQRTQYF. The CDR3 DNA reads TGTGCCAGCAGTGAGGGAGGACAAAGGACGCAGTATTTT.